A selection of T cell receptor beta chains follows, all from one sample in a study of blood T cell repertoires in COVID-19. Using immunoSEQ multiplex PCR, the repertoire was profiled, and TCRdb retains in-frame clones only, with some absent. Of about 160,000 clones in the sample, approximately 88% were seen once. Input material: peripheral blood. Source of these receptors: a woman aged 80 or over with active or convalescent COVID-19. Both conserved end residues are part of each CDR3. A D gene is named only where the DNA matches it firmly. Size tells how often a clone was seen (once, few, many) or the class of an expanded clone, and some rows leave it out.

j_gene | d_gene | abundance | v_gene | CDR3aa | CDR3nt
TRBJ1-2 | NA | NA | TRBV11-3 | CASSQRGSYTF | TGTGCCAGCAGCCAACGCGGGAGCTACACCTTC
TRBJ1-2 | TRBD1 | once | TRBV3-1/TRBV3-2 | CASSRRDRGLYGYTF | TGTGCCAGCAGCCGCCGGGACAGGGGGCTCTATGGCTACACCTTC
TRBJ1-6 | TRBD1 | NA | TRBV9 | CASSRGQDSPLHF | TGTGCCAGCAGCCGCGGACAGGATTCACCCCTCCACTTT
TRBJ1-2 | NA | many | TRBV20-1 | CSASPLTKLSNSDYGYTF | TGCAGTGCTAGTCCCCTGACAAAATTGAGCAACTCGGACTATGGCTACACCTTC
TRBJ2-3 | NA | NA | TRBV3-1/TRBV3-2 | CASSQGDTQYF | TGTGCCAGCAGCCAGGGCGATACGCAGTATTTT
TRBJ2-7 | NA | NA | TRBV18 | CASSPGEAYEQYF | TGTGCCAGCTCCCCCGGGGAGGCCTACGAGCAGTACTTC
TRBJ1-2 | NA | NA | TRBV29-1 | CSVSGNGYTF | TGCAGCGTGTCGGGGAATGGCTACACCTTC
TRBJ2-1 | NA | NA | TRBV28 | CASTLGLYNEQFF | TGTGCCAGCACCTTGGGCCTATACAATGAGCAGTTCTTC
TRBJ1-1 | NA | NA | TRBV7-2 | CASSSLSGVLGTEAFF | TGTGCCAGCAGCTCTCTCTCAGGGGTATTGGGCACTGAAGCTTTCTTT
TRBJ2-1 | TRBD2 | NA | TRBV6-5 | CASSYSLAAYNEQFF | TGTGCCAGCAGTTACTCCCTAGCGGCTTACAATGAGCAGTTCTTC
TRBJ2-5 | NA | NA | TRBV25-1 | CASSQNREETQYF | TGTGCCAGCAGTCAGAACAGGGAAGAGACCCAGTACTTC
TRBJ1-5 | NA | NA | TRBV6-6 | CAPAGWNNSNQPQHF | TGTGCTCCCGCAGGGTGGAACAATAGCAATCAGCCCCAGCATTTT